The source of this TCR beta chain is a study of blood T cell repertoires in COVID-19. Study summary: From the United States, Italy and Spain came samples of acute and convalescent COVID-19. T cells, B-cell-depleted T cells, or PBMCs provided the cDNA or gDNA that served as material.

Per the study methods: Cell counts per sample came from amplifying reference gene primers. TCRdb's table, derived via immunoSEQ multiplex PCR, lists solely in-frame clones and lacks some. That table is the source of V, J and clone size, and D and trimming were worked out from the DNA. Of tens of thousands of clones listed, approximately 80% are singletons. The specimen was peripheral blood. The TCR comes from a human donor in a cohort sampled during active COVID-19.

The CDR3 loop is CSASQGQTEAFF. The CDR3 nucleotides read TGCAGTGCTAGTCAGGGGCAGACTGAAGCTTTCTTT. The chain couples TRBV20-1 to TRBJ1-1; the D gene is possibly TRBD1 (6 bases). The germline V gene encodes CDR1 DFQATT and CDR2 SNEGSKA (reference sequence). The CDR3 is made up of 12 amino acids. V dropped 3 bases and J dropped 5 bases, with 10 bases sitting between them.